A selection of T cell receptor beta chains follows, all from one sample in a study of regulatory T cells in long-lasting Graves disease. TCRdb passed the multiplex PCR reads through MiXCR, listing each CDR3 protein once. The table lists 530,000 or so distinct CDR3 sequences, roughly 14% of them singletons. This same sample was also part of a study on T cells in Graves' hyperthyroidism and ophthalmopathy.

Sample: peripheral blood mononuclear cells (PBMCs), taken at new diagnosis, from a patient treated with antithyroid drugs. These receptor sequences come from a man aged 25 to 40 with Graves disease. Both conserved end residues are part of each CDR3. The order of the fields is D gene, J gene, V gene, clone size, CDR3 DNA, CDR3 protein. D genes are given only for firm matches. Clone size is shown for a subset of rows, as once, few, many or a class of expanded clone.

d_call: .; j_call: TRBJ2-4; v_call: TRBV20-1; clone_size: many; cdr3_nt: TGCAGTGCTACCCCGGGTGCCAAAAACATTCAGTACTTC; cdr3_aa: CSATPGAKNIQYF
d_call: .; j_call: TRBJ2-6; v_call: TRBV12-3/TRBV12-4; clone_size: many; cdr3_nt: TGTGCCTCAGCTCGAGACAGGCTGGGCTCTGGGGCCAACGTCCTGACTTTC; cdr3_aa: CASARDRLGSGANVLTF
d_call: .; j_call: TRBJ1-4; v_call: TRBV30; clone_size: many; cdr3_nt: TGTGCCTGGAGTGTCCAACTAGTTAAGGTTTTT; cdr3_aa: CAWSVQLVKVF
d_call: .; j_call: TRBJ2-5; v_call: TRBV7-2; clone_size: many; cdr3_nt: TGTGCCAGCAGGGACGGGACCCCACACGAGACCCAGTACTTC; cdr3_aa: CASRDGTPHETQYF
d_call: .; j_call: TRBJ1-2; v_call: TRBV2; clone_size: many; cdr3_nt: TGTGCCAGCAGTGAAGCTGTGGCAGGGGGCTACACCTTC; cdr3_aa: CASSEAVAGGYTF
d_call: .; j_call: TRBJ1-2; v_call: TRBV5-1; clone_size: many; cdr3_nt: TGCGCCAGCAGCTCGGGTTGGGGGAGTCAATATGGCTACACCTTC; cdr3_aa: CASSSGWGSQYGYTF
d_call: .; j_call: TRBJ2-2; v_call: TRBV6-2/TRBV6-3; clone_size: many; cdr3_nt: TGTGCCAGCAGACAGTCTACCGGGGAGCTGTTTTTT; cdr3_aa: CASRQSTGELFF
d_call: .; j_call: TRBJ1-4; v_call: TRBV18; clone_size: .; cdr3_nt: TGTGCCAGCTCACCGTGGGGGGAGCATGAAAAACTGTTTTTT; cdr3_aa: CASSPWGEHEKLFF
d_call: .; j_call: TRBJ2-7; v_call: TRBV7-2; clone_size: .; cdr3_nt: TGTGCCAGCAGAACATCCGGGGACCAGTACTTC; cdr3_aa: CASRTSGDQYF
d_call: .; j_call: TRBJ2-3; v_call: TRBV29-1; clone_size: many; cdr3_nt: TGCAGCGTTGAAGATCCGGCTAGCCCTCGCACAGATACGCAGTATTTT; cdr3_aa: CSVEDPASPRTDTQYF
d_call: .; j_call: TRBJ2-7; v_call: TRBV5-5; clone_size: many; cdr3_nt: TGTGCCAGCAGCTTGACCTTCCGGGGAGCACTCAGCTACGAGCAGTACTTC; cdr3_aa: CASSLTFRGALSYEQYF
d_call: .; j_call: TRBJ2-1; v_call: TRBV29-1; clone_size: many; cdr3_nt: TGCAGCGTTCGAGGGACCTACAATGAGCAGTTCTTC; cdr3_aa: CSVRGTYNEQFF
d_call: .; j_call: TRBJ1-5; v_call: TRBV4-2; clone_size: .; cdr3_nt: TGTGCCAGCAGCCAAGGATACAGTAAATATCAGCCCCAGCATTTT; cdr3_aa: CASSQGYSKYQPQHF
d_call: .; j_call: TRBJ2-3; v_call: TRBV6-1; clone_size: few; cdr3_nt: TGTGCCAGCACGGCGACCGCTCGCACAGATACGCAGTATTTT; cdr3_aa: CASTATARTDTQYF
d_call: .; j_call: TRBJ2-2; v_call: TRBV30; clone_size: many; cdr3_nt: TGTGCCTGGAGTGTCCAGAACACCGGGGAGCTGTTTTTT; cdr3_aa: CAWSVQNTGELFF
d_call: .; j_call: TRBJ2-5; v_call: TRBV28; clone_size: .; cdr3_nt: TGTGCCAGCAGTTCTCCAGGAACTTTACAAGAGACCCAGTACTTC; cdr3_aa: CASSSPGTLQETQYF
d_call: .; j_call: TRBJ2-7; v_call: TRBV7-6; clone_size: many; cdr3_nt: TGTGCCAGCAGCGGCCCGGCTAGCTCCTCCACAGCGACTTTCGACGAGCAGTACTTC; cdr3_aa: CASSGPASSSTATFDEQYF
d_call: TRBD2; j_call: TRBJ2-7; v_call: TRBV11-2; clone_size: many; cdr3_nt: TGTGCCAGCAGAGATTATAGCGGGAGCTCCTACGAGCAGTACTTC; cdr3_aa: CASRDYSGSSYEQYF
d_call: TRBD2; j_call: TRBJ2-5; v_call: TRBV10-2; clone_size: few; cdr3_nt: TGCGCCAGCAGTGCGGGGGGACAAGAGACCCAGTACTTC; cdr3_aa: CASSAGGQETQYF
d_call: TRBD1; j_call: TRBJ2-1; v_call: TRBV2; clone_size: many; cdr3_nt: TGTGCCAGCCATGCGGGACAGGGGGCCCTTGAGCAGTTCTTC; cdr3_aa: CASHAGQGALEQFF
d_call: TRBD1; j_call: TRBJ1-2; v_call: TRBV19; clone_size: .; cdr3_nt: TGTGCCAGTAGTAGACCCGACAGGGACTACTATGGCTACACCTTC; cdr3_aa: CASSRPDRDYYGYTF
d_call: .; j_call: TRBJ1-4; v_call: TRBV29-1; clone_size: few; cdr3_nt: TGCAGCGTTGAGGAGGGCTTGGCAACTAATGAAAAACTGTTTTTT; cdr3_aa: CSVEEGLATNEKLFF
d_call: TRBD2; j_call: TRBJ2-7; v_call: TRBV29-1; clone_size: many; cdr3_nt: TGCAGCGTTGTTAGGCTAGCGGGCTACGAGCAGTACTTC; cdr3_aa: CSVVRLAGYEQYF
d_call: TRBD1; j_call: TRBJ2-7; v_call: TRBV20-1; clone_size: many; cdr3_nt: TGCAGTGCTAGATCCGGGACAGGGGACGAGCAGTACTTC; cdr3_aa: CSARSGTGDEQYF
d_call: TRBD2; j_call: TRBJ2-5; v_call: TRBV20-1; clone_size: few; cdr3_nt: TGCAGTGCAGAATTACTAGCGGAGATTGGGGAGACCCAGTACTTC; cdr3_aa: CSAELLAEIGETQYF
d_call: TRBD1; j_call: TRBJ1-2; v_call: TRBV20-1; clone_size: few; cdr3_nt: TGCAGTGCTAGTATGGGACAGTCCCACTCTAACTATGGCTACACCTTC; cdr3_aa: CSASMGQSHSNYGYTF
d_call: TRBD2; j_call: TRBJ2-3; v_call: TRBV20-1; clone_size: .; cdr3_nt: TGCAGTGCTAGCCCCCGACTAGCCGCTAGCACAGATACGCAGTATTTT; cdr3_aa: CSASPRLAASTDTQYF
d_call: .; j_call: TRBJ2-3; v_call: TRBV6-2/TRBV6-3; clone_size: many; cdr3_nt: TGTGCCAGCAGTTACTCGAGGGTACTAGCAAATGGAGTGAATACGCAGTATTTT; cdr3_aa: CASSYSRVLANGVNTQYF
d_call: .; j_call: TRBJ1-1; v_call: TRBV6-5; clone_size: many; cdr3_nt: TGTGCCAGCAGTTACTTGATGAACACTGAAGCTTTCTTT; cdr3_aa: CASSYLMNTEAFF
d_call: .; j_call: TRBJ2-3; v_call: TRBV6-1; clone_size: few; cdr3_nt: TGTGCCAGCAGTGAAGACCGTCGAACGCAGTATTTT; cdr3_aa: CASSEDRRTQYF
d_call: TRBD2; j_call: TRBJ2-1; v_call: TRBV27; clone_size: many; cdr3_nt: TGTGCCAGCACCTGGAGGGCTAGCGGGAGTAATGAGCAGTTCTTC; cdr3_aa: CASTWRASGSNEQFF
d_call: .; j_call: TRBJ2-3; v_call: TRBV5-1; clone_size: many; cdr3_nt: TGCGCCAGCAGCTTGTTGGGCCGCACAGATACGCAGTATTTT; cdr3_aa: CASSLLGRTDTQYF
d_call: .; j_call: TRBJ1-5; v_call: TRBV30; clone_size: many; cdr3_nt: TGTGCCTGGACCAATGGCGTGAATCAGCCCCAGCATTTT; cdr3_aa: CAWTNGVNQPQHF
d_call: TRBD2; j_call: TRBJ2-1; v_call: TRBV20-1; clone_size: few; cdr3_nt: TGCAGTGCTACGGGACTAGCCCTGCGTGAGCAGTTCTTC; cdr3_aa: CSATGLALREQFF
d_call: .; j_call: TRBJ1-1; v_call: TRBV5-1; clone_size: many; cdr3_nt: TGCGCCAGCAGCTTGACCGGACAGTTCAACACTGAAGCTTTCTTT; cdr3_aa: CASSLTGQFNTEAFF
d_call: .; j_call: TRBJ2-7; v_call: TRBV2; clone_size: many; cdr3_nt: TGTGCCAGCAGTGATTCACTAGGTCGCATGGAGCAGTACTTC; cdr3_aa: CASSDSLGRMEQYF